These 22 T cell receptor beta chains originate from one sample sequenced in a study of blood T cell repertoires in COVID-19. The data were produced by immunoSEQ multiplex PCR, yet TCRdb's version contains in-frame clones alone and is incomplete. The sample lists approximately 68,000 clones; 86% were seen once. The specimen sequenced was peripheral blood. Source of these receptors: a woman aged 55-75 years with acute or convalescent COVID-19.

The chain links TRBV5-6 to TRBJ2-2, with D perhaps TRBD1 (5 bases). This CDR3 contains 15 residues. The germline V gene has CDR1 SGHDT and CDR2 YYEEEE. Trimming removed 4 bases from V and 2 bases from J, with 12 bases in between. DNA of the CDR3: TGTGCCAGCAGCCGGACAACACGCAACACCGGGGAGCTGTTTTTT. It encodes CASSRTTRNTGELFF.

On this clone itself: One end of the junction fails to match germline, which may point to a read error. V usage is TRBV2 and J usage is TRBJ2-2; D may be TRBD1 (5 bases). Per germline, CDR1 SNHLY and CDR2 FYNNEI. The CDR3 totals 14 residues. The CDR3, as DNA: TGTGCTAGCAGGGTGCGGACGAACACCGGGGAGCTGTTTTTT. Protein sequence: CASRVRTNTGELFF. Full variable domain (missing parts from reference TRBV2 and TRBJ2-2): EPEVTQTPSHQVTQMGQEVILRCVPISNHLYFYWYRQILGQKVEFLVSFYNNEISEKSEIFDDQFSVERPDGSNFTLKIRSTKLEDSAMYFCASRVRTNTGELFFGEGSRLTVL.

This chain uses TRBV4-1 with TRBJ2-3; D is possibly TRBD1 (6 bases). Trimming removed 1 base from V and 0 bases from J, with 26 bases in between. CDR3 length: 21 residues. From germline, CDR1 is MGHRA and CDR2 YSYEKL. The CDR3 region has the DNA TGCGCCAGCAGCCAAGCCCATAGCCGGGACACCGGCCGACCTAGCACAGATACGCAGTATTTT. Encoded protein: CASSQAHSRDTGRPSTDTQYF.

The chain employs TRBV6-5 and TRBJ2-5; TRBD1 matches at 9 bases. CDR3 size: 14 residues. Germline CDR1 is MNHEY and CDR2 is SVGAGI. With V trimmed by 7 bases and J by 4 bases, 7 bases remained unmatched. In DNA form, the CDR3 reads TGTGCCAGCACCGGACAGGGGTTGCGAGAGACCCAGTACTTC. This translates into CASTGQGLRETQYF.

J is TRBJ1-4 and V is TRBV19, with TRBD1 identical over 9 bases. V was pared by 6 bases and J by 8 bases, with 10 bases of the junction left unmatched. Germline CDR1 and CDR2: LNHDA and SQIVND (reference sequence). This CDR3 is built from 15 residues. As DNA, the CDR3 is TGTGCCAGTAGCCCCGGGACAGGGAATGGCGAAAAACTGTTTTTT. Translated, it gives CASSPGTGNGEKLFF. Based on the CDR3 plus reference TRBV19 and TRBJ1-4, the full variable domain is DGGITQSPKYLFRKEGQNVTLSCEQNLNHDAMYWYRQDPGQGLRLIYYSQIVNDFQKGDIAEGYSVSREKKESFPLTVTSAQKNPTAFYLCASSPGTGNGEKLFFGSGTQLSVL.

This chain joins TRBV12-5 and TRBJ1-5, with 9 bases fitting TRBD1. V shed 7 bases and J 4 bases; nucleotides not matched to a gene: 8. The CDR3 runs 15 residues. In germline, CDR1 is LGHNT, CDR2 FRNRAP. In DNA form, the CDR3 reads TGTGCTAGTGCCATCACAGGGGGCGAAAATCAGCCCCAGCATTTT. The encoded protein is CASAITGGENQPQHF.

Here the CDR3 DNA reads TGTGCCAGCAGTGGGTTCTGGACTAGCGGGGGCGAAGATACGCAGTATTTT. Residues: CASSGFWTSGGEDTQYF. The V call is TRBV2, the J call TRBJ2-3, with TRBD2 matching 13 bases. The J segment lost 5 bases and the V segment lost 4 bases, leaving 9 bases of the junction unmatched. Looked up from germline, CDR1 is SNHLY and CDR2 is FYNNEI. The CDR3 runs to 17 residues.

The rearrangement links TRBV7-6 to TRBJ2-3; 14 nucleotides line up with TRBD2. Germline V lookup: CDR1 SGHVS, CDR2 FNYEAQ. There are 17 residues in the CDR3. V gave up 5 bases and J gave up 5 bases; unmatched junction bases: 9. CDR3 sequence: CASSRRTSGGYLDTQYF. CDR3 DNA sequence: TGTGCCAGCAGCCGCCGGACTAGCGGGGGGTATTTAGATACGCAGTATTTT. Full variable domain (outside the CDR3, taken from reference TRBV7-6 and TRBJ2-3): GAGVSQSPRYKVTKRGQDVALRCDPISGHVSLYWYRQALGQGPEFLTYFNYEAQQDKSGLPNDRFSAERPEGSISTLTIQRTEQRDSAMYRCASSRRTSGGYLDTQYFGPGTRLTVL.

The chain carries TRBV5-1 and TRBJ1-2, with TRBD1 as a possible D gene (5 bases). The germline V gene has CDR1 SGHRS and CDR2 YFSETQ. This CDR3 spans 13 amino acids. The V and J ends lost 6 bases and 6 bases respectively, with 15 bases between them. CDR3 DNA: TGCGCCAGCACCAAGGACCTAGGGGATGGCTACACCTTC. It encodes CASTKDLGDGYTF.

The rearrangement uses TRBV7-2 and TRBJ1-3; TRBD1 matches 9 bases. Germline V gives CDR1 SGHTA, CDR2 FQGNSA. With 3 bases clipped from V and 1 base from J, the junction kept 4 bases outside the gene matches. The CDR3 has 16 residues. The CDR3 DNA sequence: TGTGCCAGCAGCTTGACAGGGGGAGCGTCTGGAAACACCATATATTTT. This sequence encodes CASSLTGGASGNTIYF.

This rearrangement joins TRBV6-5 to TRBJ1-2, with 7 bases that match TRBD1. V trimming: 6 bases; J trimming: 4 bases; junction bases outside the gene matches: 2. CDR1 and CDR2 from the germline V gene are MNHEY and SVGAGI. The CDR3 covers 12 residues. Written as DNA, the CDR3 is TGTGCCAGCAGGGACAGGTCCTATGGCTACACCTTC. Encoded protein: CASRDRSYGYTF.

V is TRBV6-5 and J is TRBJ1-2; a weak D match, TRBD1 (6 bases). This CDR3 is 15 amino acids long. CDR1 MNHEY and CDR2 SVGAGI come from the germline V gene. V shed 5 bases and J shed 1 base, with 14 bases lying between them. The CDR3 DNA follows: TGTGCCAGCAGTCCCAATACAGGGTTTAACTATGGCTACACCTTC. It yields the protein CASSPNTGFNYGYTF.

The DNA for the CDR3 is TGTGCCAGCAGCTTCCCTGGACAGGGCAATTCACCCCTCCACTTT. It encodes CASSFPGQGNSPLHF. The genes are TRBV5-4 and TRBJ1-6; 8 bases fit TRBD1. Germline V gene sequence: CDR1 SGHNT, CDR2 YYREEE (reference sequence). This CDR3 contains 15 residues. J was trimmed by 7 bases and V by 2 bases; bases with no gene match: 5.

This chain connects TRBV3-1 (or the pseudogene TRBV3-2) to TRBJ2-5, with D possibly being TRBD2 (6 bases). Germline CDR1 is LGHDT and CDR2 is YNNKEL (reference sequence). V was shortened by 3 bases and J by 0 bases, with 14 bases between the two germline ends. The CDR3 is 16 amino acids. CDR3 amino acids: CASSQLTRGDQETQYF. CDR3 sequence (DNA): TGTGCCAGCAGCCAGCTGACTAGAGGAGACCAAGAGACCCAGTACTTC.

The V call is TRBV15, the J call TRBJ1-1; D call uncertain. The CDR3 has 13 residues. The V end lost 0 bases, the J end lost 2 bases, and 4 bases lay between the germline ends. In germline, CDR1 is LNHNV, CDR2 YYDKDF (reference sequence). CDR3 nucleotide sequence: TGTGCCACCAGCAGAGATTCTAACACTGAAGCTTTCTTT. Translation: CATSRDSNTEAFF.

The chain has TRBV21-1 and TRBJ1-6; TRBD1 reflects the table's D call only, with no check against the DNA. TRBV21-1 is tagged as a pseudogene. There are 18 residues in the CDR3. The CDR3 DNA reads TGTGCCAGCAGCTTCCGGACAGGGGAGTCCTCCTATAATTCACCCCTCCACTTT. Encoded protein: CASSFRTGESSYNSPLHF.

The chain uses TRBV3-1 (or the pseudogene TRBV3-2) and TRBJ1-1; 7 bases are shared with TRBD1. V shed 4 bases, J shed 4 bases, and the junction held 9 bases outside the gene matches. Germline lookup yields CDR1 LGHDT and CDR2 YNNKEL (reference sequence). The CDR3 is 15 residues long. Written as DNA, the CDR3 is TGTGCCAGCAGCCTAAGGGACGGGACAGCCACTGAAGCTTTCTTT. Protein: CASSLRDGTATEAFF.

DNA of the CDR3: TGCAGCGTTGACCCGGGCGGGGGAGAGACCCAGTACTTC. This encodes CSVDPGGGETQYF. The chain couples TRBV29-1 to TRBJ2-5; 7 bases are a match to TRBD2. Germline V gives CDR1 SQVTM, CDR2 ANQGSEA. This CDR3 comprises 13 residues. V lost 3 bases and J lost 4; bases outside the gene matches: 5.

J is TRBJ2-3 and V is TRBV18; TRBD2 might be the D (6 bases). Germline CDR1 KGHSH, CDR2 LQKENI. V was clipped by 2 bases and J by 3 bases, with 18 bases between them. The CDR3 extends over 17 amino acids. CDR3 nucleotide sequence: TGTGCCAGCTCACCAGTGCTAGCGAGGGGCCGGACAGATACGCAGTATTTT. It codes for CASSPVLARGRTDTQYF.

The gene calls are TRBV6-1 and TRBJ1-3; D is ambiguous. From germline, CDR1 is MNHNS and CDR2 SASEGT. The V gene lost 2 bases and the J gene lost 2 bases, with 7 bases spanning the gap. The CDR3 totals 14 residues. In DNA form, the CDR3 reads TGTGCCAGCAGTGAAACGAGAACTGGAAACACCATATATTTT. Amino acids: CASSETRTGNTIYF.

Regarding this clone: Other DNA sequences within the sample encode an identical CDR3. The chain carries TRBV6-4 and TRBJ2-3; 7 bases align to TRBD2. CDR3 length: 14 residues. Looked up from germline, CDR1 is MRHNA and CDR2 is SNTAGT. Trimming removed 2 bases from V and 3 bases from J; junction bases left unmatched: 2. The CDR3 is CASSDREGTDTQYF. CDR3 nucleotide sequence: TGTGCCAGCAGTGACAGGGAGGGGACAGATACGCAGTATTTT.

V and J are TRBV19 and TRBJ2-1; D uncertain. The CDR3 runs 14 residues. CDR1 LNHDA and CDR2 SQIVND come from the germline V gene (reference sequence). Trimming stripped 1 base from V and 3 bases from J, with 7 bases between. Written as DNA, the CDR3 is TGTGCCAGTAGTATAGGGAGCGTCTACAATGAGCAGTTCTTC. Its protein is CASSIGSVYNEQFF.